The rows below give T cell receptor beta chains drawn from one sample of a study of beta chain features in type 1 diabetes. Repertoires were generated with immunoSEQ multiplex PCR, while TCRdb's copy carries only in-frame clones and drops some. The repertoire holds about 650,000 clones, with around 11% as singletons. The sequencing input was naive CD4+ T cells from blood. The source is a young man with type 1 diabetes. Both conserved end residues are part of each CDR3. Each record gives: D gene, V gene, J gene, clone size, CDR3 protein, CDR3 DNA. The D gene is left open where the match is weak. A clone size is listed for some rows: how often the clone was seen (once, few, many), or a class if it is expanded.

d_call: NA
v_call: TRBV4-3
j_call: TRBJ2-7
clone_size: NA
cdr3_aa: CASSQGPGDGYEQYF
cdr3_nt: TGCGCCAGCAGCCAAGGCCCGGGGGACGGCTACGAGCAGTACTTC

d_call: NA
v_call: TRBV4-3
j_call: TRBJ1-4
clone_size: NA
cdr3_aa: CASSQDKGQLNEKLFF
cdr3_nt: TGCGCCAGCAGCCAAGATAAAGGACAGCTTAATGAAAAACTGTTTTTT

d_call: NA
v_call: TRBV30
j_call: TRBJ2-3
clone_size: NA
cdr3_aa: CAWSVRGGADTQYF
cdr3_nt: TGTGCCTGGAGTGTACGAGGGGGGGCAGATACGCAGTATTTT

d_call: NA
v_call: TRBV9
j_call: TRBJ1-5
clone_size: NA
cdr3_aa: CASSSTGDSNQPQHF
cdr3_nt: TGTGCCAGCAGCTCAACAGGCGATAGCAATCAGCCCCAGCATTTT

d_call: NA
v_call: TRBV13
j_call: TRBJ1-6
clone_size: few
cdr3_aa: CASSLSAGNSPLHF
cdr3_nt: TGTGCCAGCAGCTTATCGGCGGGAAATTCACCCCTCCACTTT

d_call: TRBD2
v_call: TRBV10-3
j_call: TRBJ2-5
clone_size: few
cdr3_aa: CAISERTSGGEETQYF
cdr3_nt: TGTGCCATCAGTGAGAGAACTAGCGGGGGAGAGGAGACCCAGTACTTC

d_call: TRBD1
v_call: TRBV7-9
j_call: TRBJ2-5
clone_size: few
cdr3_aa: CASSQGRDRGLETQYF
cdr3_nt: TGTGCCAGCAGCCAGGGGCGGGACAGGGGGCTAGAGACCCAGTACTTC

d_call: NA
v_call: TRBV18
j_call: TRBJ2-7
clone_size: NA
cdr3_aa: CASSPSSVLRSYEQYF
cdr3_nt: TGTGCCAGCTCACCAAGTTCTGTATTGCGCTCCTACGAGCAGTACTTC

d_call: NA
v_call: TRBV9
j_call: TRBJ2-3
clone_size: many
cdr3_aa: CASSVAVNTDTQYF
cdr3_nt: TGTGCCAGCAGCGTAGCCGTTAACACAGATACGCAGTATTTT

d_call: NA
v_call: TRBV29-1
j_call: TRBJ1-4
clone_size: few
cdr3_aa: CSVPGDEKLFF
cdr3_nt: TGCAGCGTTCCGGGGGATGAAAAACTGTTTTTT

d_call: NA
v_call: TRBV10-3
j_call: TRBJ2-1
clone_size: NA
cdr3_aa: CAISDRADNEQFF
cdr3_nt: TGTGCCATCAGTGACCGCGCGGACAATGAGCAGTTCTTC

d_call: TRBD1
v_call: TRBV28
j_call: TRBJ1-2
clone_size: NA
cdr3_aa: CASSLAGGIYGYTF
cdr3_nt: TGTGCCAGCAGTTTGGCAGGGGGCATCTATGGCTACACCTTC

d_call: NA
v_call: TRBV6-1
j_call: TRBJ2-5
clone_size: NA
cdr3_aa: CATRGGVQETQYF
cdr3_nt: TGTGCCACCAGGGGGGGAGTCCAAGAGACCCAGTACTTC

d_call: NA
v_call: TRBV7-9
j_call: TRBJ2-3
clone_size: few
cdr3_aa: CASSLVAGSTDTQYF
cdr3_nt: TGTGCCAGCAGCTTAGTCGCGGGGAGCACAGATACGCAGTATTTT

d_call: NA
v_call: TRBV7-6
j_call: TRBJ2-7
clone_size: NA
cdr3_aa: CASSLVKEGEQYF
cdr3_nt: TGTGCCAGCAGCTTAGTTAAAGAGGGCGAGCAGTACTTC

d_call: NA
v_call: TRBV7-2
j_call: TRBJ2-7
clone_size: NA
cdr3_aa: CASTLGSRAEQYF
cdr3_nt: TGTGCCAGCACCCTAGGGAGCAGGGCCGAGCAGTACTTC

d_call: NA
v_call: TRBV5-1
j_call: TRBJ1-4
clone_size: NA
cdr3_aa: CASSLEGWNEKLFF
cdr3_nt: TGCGCCAGCAGCTTGGAGGGATGGAATGAAAAACTGTTTTTT

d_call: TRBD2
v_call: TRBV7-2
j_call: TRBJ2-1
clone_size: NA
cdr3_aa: CASSLAGSGGYNEQFF
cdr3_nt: TGTGCCAGCAGCTTAGCAGGTAGCGGGGGGTACAATGAGCAGTTCTTC

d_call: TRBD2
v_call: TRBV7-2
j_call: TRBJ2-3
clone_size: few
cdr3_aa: CASSFAGLAGNTDTQYF
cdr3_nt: TGTGCCAGCAGCTTCGCCGGACTAGCGGGAAACACAGATACGCAGTATTTT

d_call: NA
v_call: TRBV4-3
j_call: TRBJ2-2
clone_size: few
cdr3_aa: CASSQVGNTGELFF
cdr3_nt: TGCGCCAGCAGCCAAGTTGGGAACACCGGGGAGCTGTTTTTT

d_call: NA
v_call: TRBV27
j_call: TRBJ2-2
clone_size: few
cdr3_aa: CASSLSRIGAGELFF
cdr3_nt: TGTGCCAGCAGTTTATCGAGGATTGGGGCCGGGGAGCTGTTTTTT

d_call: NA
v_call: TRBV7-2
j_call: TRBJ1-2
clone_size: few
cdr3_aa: CASRWEGGYTF
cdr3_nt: TGTGCCAGCAGGTGGGAGGGCGGCTACACCTTC

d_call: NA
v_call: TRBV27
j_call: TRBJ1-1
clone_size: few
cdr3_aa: CASSPTRSSMNTEAFF
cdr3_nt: TGTGCCAGCAGTCCAACACGGAGTAGCATGAACACTGAAGCTTTCTTT

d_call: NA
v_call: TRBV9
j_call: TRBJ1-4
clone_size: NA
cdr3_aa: CASSAYRIGQPNEKLFF
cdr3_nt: TGTGCCAGCAGCGCTTATCGAATAGGACAGCCTAATGAAAAACTGTTTTTT

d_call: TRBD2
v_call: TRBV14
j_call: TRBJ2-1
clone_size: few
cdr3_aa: CASSQLAGGRNEQFF
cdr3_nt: TGTGCCAGCAGCCAACTAGCGGGGGGGCGCAATGAGCAGTTCTTC

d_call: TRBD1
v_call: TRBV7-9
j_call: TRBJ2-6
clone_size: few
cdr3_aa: CASRSDRAPGANVLTF
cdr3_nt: TGTGCCAGCAGGTCTGACAGGGCCCCCGGGGCCAACGTCCTGACTTTC

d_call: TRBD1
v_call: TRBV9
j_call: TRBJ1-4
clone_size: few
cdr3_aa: CASSVRGGGTNEKLFF
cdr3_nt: TGTGCCAGCAGCGTCCGAGGGGGCGGAACTAATGAAAAACTGTTTTTT